This TCR beta chain was recorded in a study of human versus mouse CDR3 diversity and MHC coevolution. At the level of the study: Valid reads per sample ranged from about 5.5 x 10^6 to 1.6 x 10^7. Broader study findings: Compared with mice, human CDR3s carried more deletions and insertions on average. Among all groups, most of the three human donors showed least clonal inequality.

Sequencing used immunoSEQ multiplex PCR; TCRdb keeps in-frame clones, though not all of them. The top ten hold about 0.14% of the sample, which has about 83,000 clones, about nine tenths seen once. Notes on this clone: Its antigen is as yet unknown.

Sequencing was done on a sample of naive CD4+ T cells from blood. Subset here: CD45RO-negative CD62L-positive naive CD4 T cells. This clonotype was sampled from a person aged 25 to 69 in good health.

The CDR3 nucleotides read TGTGCCAGCAGCTTAGATCAGGGGATCAATGGCTACACCTTC. Translating it yields CASSLDQGINGYTF. The V and J genes are TRBV11-2 and TRBJ1-2; perhaps TRBD1 as D (6 bases). The CDR3 is 14 amino acids. Deletions cut 0 bases from V and 6 bases from J, with 11 bases between. The germline gives CDR1 SGHAT, CDR2 FQNNGV. Drawing the rest from reference TRBV11-2 and TRBJ1-2, the complete variable domain is EAGVAQSPRYKIIEKRQSVAFWCNPISGHATLYWYQQILGQGPKLLIQFQNNGVVDDSQLPKDRFSAERLKGVDSTLKIQPAKLEDSAVYLCASSLDQGINGYTFGSGTRLTVV.